This T cell receptor beta chain comes out of a study of cytomegalovirus exposure and HLA in healthy donors. The study, taken as a whole, reports: There were a few CMV-associated chains whose specificity for CMV antigens was confirmed in vitro.

Sequencing was performed with immunoSEQ multiplex PCR; in TCRdb, only in-frame clones are kept and a portion is missing. The sample holds around 200,000 clones, roughly four fifths seen once. Among the 120 or so subjects of the validation cohort, separate from the roughly 700-subject first cohort, were the donors. Germline-derived CDR1 and CDR2 are MGHDK and SYGVNS. Trimming cost V 1 base and J 0 bases; bases outside gene matches: 6. The CDR3 is 16 amino acids. Turning to this clone: Its antigen is still unknown.

Sequencing was carried out using PBMCs. V gene TRBV25-1 combines with J gene TRBJ2-7, with 7 bases matching TRBD1. The source is a woman aged 18-35 years in good health and CMV-seropositive. The CDR3 here is CASSELGDSGSYEQYF. CDR3 DNA sequence: TGTGCCAGCAGTGAATTAGGGGACAGCGGCTCCTACGAGCAGTACTTC.